This TCR beta chain was documented in a study of shared clonotypes between healthy human individuals. When replicate PCRs were run on unsorted PBMC, they used approximately 300 ng DNA, about 30,000 T cell genomes. Method: immunoSEQ multiplex PCR; TCRdb's copy keeps in-frame clones and lacks some. This sample has approximately 500,000 clones, with 81% found just once. The CDR3 length is 15 residues. Germline V gene data show CDR1 as SGHRS and CDR2 as YFSETQ. The trim removed 3 bases at V and 1 base at J, leaving 5 bases unmatched. Unsorted samples used some 89 million PBMCs for genomic DNA. The sequencing input was PBMCs. The receptor was derived from a woman aged 35 to 49 in good health. Some clones in this sample may be carry-over from other donors' samples. The rearrangement uses TRBV5-1 and TRBJ2-3, with 7 bases lining up with TRBD1. The CDR3 spells CASSWGQSGTDTQYF. CDR3 in DNA: TGCGCCAGCAGCTGGGGACAGTCAGGCACAGATACGCAGTATTTT.